This TCR beta chain was profiled in a study of regulatory T cells in long-lasting Graves disease. Study at large: Those with persistent Graves' disease had received antithyroid drugs for over 5 years with positive TSH receptor antibodies. Study-level results: Limited sample numbers may have lowered accuracy.

On this clonotype: Its antigen is still unknown.

Germline assignment: CDR1 MDHEN and CDR2 SYDVKM. Trimming took 5 bases from V and 4 from J, leaving 18 bases between them. The CDR3 is 16 amino acids. The time point denotes: persistent/refractory GD, antithyroid drugs over 5 years with positive TRAb. PBMC-derived RNA was used for the TCR library. Relying on iRepertoire HTBI primers and Arm-PCR of CDR3 regions, the team built TCR beta libraries. TCRdb processed the multiplex PCR reads anew with MiXCR; each CDR3 protein has one entry. The sample yields roughly 700,000 distinct CDR3 sequences, 30% seen once. The sequencing here drew on peripheral blood mononuclear cells (PBMCs), taken when the disease was refractory, from a patient treated with antithyroid drugs. This chain uses TRBV28 with TRBJ1-5; D is possibly TRBD1 (5 bases). The receptor comes from a female donor with Graves disease. CDR3 in amino acids: CASSPRAGRGNQPQHF. CDR3 DNA sequence: TGTGCCAGCAGTCCCCGGGCAGGGCGGGGGAATCAGCCCCAGCATTTT.